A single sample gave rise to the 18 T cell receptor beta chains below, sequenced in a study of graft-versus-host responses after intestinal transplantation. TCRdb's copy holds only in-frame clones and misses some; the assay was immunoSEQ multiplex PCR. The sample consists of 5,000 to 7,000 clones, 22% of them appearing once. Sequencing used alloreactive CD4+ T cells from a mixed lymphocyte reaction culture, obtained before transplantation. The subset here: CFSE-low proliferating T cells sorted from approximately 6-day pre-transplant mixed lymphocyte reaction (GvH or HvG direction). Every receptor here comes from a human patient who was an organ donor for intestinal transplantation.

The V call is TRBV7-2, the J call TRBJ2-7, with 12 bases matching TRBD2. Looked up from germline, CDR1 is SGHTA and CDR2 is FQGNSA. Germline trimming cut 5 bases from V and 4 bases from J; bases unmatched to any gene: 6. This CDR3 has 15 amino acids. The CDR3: CASSRPGLAGYEQYF. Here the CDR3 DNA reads TGTGCCAGCAGCCGCCCCGGACTAGCGGGGTACGAGCAGTACTTC.

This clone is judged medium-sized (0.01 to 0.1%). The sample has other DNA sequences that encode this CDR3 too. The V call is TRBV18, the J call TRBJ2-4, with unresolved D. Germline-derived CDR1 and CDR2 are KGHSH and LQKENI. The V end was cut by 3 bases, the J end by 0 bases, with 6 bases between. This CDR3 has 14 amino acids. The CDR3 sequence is CASSPRLAKNIQYF. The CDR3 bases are TGTGCCAGCTCACCGCGGCTAGCCAAAAACATTCAGTACTTC.

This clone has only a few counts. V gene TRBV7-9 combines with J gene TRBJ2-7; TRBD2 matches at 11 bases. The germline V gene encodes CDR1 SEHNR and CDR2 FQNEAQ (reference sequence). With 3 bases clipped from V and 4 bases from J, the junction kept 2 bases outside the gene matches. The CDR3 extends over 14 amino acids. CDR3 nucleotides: TGTGCCAGCAGCTTCCTAGCGGGGGGATACGAGCAGTACTTC. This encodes CASSFLAGGYEQYF.

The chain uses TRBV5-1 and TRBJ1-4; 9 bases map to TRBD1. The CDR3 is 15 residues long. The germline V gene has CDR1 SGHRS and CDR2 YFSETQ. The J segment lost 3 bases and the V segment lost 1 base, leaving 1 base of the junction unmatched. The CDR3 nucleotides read TGCGCCAGCAGCTTGAGACAGGGGGCTAATGAAAAACTGTTTTTT. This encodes CASSLRQGANEKLFF. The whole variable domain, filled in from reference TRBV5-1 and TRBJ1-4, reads KAGVTQTPRYLIKTRGQQVTLSCSPISGHRSVSWYQQTPGQGLQFLFEYFSETQRNKGNFPGRFSGRQFSNSRSEMNVSTLELGDSALYLCASSLRQGANEKLFFGSGTQLSVL.

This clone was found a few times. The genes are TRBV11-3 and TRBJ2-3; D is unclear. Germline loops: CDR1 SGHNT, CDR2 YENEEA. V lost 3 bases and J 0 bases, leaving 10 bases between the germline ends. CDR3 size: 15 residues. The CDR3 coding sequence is TGTGCCAGCAGCTTTCTGTTGTATAGCACAGATACGCAGTATTTT. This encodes CASSFLLYSTDTQYF.

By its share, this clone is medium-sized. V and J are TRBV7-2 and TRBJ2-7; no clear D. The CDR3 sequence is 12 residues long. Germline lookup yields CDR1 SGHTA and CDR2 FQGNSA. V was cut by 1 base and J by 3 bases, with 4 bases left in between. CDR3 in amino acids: CASSLVSYEQYF. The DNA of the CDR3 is TGTGCCAGCAGCTTAGTCAGCTACGAGCAGTACTTC.

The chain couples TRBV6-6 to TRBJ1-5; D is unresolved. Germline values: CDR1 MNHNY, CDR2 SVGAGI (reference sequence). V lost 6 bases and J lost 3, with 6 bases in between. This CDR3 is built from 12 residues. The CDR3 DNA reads TGTGCCAGCAGAGATACCAATCAGCCCCAGCATTTT. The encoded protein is CASRDTNQPQHF.

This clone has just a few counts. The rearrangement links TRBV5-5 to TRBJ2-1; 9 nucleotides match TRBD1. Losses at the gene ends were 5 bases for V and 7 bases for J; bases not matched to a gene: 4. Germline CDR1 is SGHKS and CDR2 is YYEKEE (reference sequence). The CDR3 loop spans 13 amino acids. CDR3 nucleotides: TGTGCCAGCAGACGGACAGGGGTAAATGAGCAGTTCTTC. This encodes CASRRTGVNEQFF.

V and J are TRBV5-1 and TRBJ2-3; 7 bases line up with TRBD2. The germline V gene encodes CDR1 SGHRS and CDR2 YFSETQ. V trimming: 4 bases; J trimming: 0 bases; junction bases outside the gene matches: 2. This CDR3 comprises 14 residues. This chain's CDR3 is CASSLGGSTDTQYF. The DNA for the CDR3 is TGCGCCAGCAGCCTCGGGGGGAGCACAGATACGCAGTATTTT.

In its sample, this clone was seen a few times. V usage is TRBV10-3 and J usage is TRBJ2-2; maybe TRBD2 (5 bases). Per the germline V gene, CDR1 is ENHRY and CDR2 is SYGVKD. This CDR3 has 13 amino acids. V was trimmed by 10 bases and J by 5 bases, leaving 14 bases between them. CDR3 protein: CASTRLFTGELFF. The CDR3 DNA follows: TGTGCCAGCACCAGACTATTTACCGGGGAGCTGTTTTTT.

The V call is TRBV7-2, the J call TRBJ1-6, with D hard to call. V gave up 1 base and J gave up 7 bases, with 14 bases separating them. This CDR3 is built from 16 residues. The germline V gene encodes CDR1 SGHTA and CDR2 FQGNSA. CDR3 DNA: TGTGCCAGCAGCTTAGATCGGCAGGTGGGGAATTCACCCCTCCACTTT. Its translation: CASSLDRQVGNSPLHF.

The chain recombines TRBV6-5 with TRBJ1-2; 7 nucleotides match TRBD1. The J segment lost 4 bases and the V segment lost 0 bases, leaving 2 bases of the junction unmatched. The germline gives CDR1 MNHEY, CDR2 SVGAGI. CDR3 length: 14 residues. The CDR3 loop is CASSYSTGTYGYTF. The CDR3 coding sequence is TGTGCCAGCAGTTACTCGACAGGGACCTATGGCTACACCTTC.

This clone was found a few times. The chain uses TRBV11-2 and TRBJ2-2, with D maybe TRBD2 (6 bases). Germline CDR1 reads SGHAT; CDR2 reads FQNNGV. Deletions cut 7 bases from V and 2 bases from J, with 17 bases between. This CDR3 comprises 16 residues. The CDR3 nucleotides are TGTGCCAGCACCCCCTTAGGAGGGTCAAACACCGGGGAGCTGTTTTTT. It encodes CASTPLGGSNTGELFF. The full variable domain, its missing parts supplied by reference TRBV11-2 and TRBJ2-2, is EAGVAQSPRYKIIEKRQSVAFWCNPISGHATLYWYQQILGQGPKLLIQFQNNGVVDDSQLPKDRFSAERLKGVDSTLKIQPAKLEDSAVYLCASTPLGGSNTGELFFGEGSRLTVL.

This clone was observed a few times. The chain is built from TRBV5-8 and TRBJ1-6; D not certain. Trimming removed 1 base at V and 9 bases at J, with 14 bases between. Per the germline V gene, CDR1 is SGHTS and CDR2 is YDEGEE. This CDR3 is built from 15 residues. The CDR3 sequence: CASSLSGLPSSPLHF. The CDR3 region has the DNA TGTGCCAGCAGCTTGTCTGGACTCCCCTCTTCACCCCTCCACTTT.

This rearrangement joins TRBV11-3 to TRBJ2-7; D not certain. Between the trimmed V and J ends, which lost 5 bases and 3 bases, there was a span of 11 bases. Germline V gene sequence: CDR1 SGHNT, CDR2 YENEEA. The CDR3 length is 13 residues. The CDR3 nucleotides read TGTGCCAGCAGCCCCAAGGACGTCTACGAGCAGTACTTC. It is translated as CASSPKDVYEQYF.

The DNA for the CDR3 is TGTGCCAGCAGCTCTGACAGGGCGGGCAATCAGCCCCAGCATTTT. This codes for CASSSDRAGNQPQHF. J is TRBJ1-5 and V is TRBV7-9; TRBD1 aligns across 7 bases. Germline CDR1 and CDR2: SEHNR and FQNEAQ (reference sequence). Trimming removed 4 bases from V and 2 bases from J; junction bases left unmatched: 5. The CDR3 runs to 15 residues. Together with reference TRBV7-9 and TRBJ1-5, the CDR3 gives the full variable domain: DTGVSQNPRHKITKRGQNVTFRCDPISEHNRLYWYRQTLGQGPEFLTYFQNEAQLEKSRLLSDRFSAERPKGSFSTLEIQRTEQGDSAMYLCASSSDRAGNQPQHFGDGTRLSIL.

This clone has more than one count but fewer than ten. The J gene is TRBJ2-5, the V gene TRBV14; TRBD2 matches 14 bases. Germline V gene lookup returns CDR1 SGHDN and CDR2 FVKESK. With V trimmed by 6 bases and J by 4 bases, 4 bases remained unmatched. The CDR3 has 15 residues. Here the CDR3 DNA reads TGTGCCAGCAGTCGACTAGCGGGGGGGTCAGAGACCCAGTACTTC. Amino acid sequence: CASSRLAGGSETQYF.

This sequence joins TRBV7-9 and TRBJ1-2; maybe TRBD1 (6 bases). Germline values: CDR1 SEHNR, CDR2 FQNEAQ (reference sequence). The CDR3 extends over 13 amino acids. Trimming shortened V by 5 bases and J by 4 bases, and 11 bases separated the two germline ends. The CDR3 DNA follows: TGTGCCAGCAGCCCGGGACACCTCTATGGCTACACCTTC. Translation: CASSPGHLYGYTF.